This passage covers 7 T cell receptor beta chains from one sample sequenced in a study of T cell clusters in autoimmune cytopenias. TRB rearrangements were amplified by touch-down multiplex PCR with mixed TRB-A/B primers. TCRdb reprocessed the multiplex PCR reads and keeps a single row for each CDR3 protein, giving no DNA. The sample has almost 6,000 distinct CDR3 sequences, and its top ten clones hold roughly 7.6%. About 37,500 genome equivalents of blood DNA were amplified for TRB. Sequencing was done on a sample of peripheral blood. These receptors all come from a human donor with an autoimmune cytopenia or autoimmune hepatitis (not recorded which).

This clonotype registers medium-sized by frequency. The rearrangement links TRBV6-2 or TRBV6-3 to TRBJ2-1. This CDR3 has 14 amino acids. The V gene's germline CDR1 is MNHEY and CDR2 SVGEGT. CDR3 in amino acids: CASSYYGEGNEQFF.

This clonotype is called medium-sized based on its frequency. The chain couples TRBV6-2 or TRBV6-3 to TRBJ2-5; without DNA, the TCRdb call of TRBD2 cannot be checked. Germline-derived CDR1 and CDR2 are MNHEY and SVGEGT. The CDR3 has 17 residues. The CDR3 sequence is CASSYSILAGGGETQYF.

The rearrangement links TRBV28 to TRBJ1-1. This CDR3 comprises 14 residues. Germline CDR1 MDHEN, CDR2 SYDVKM. The CDR3 loop reads CASSLWDKNTEAFF.

Considering frequency, this clonotype is medium-sized. The chain is built from TRBV6-5 and TRBJ1-2. The CDR3 consists of 15 residues. Germline V lookup: CDR1 MNHEY, CDR2 SVGAGI. The CDR3 loop is CASSYGYGANYGYTF.

By frequency, this clonotype registers medium-sized. This chain connects TRBV6-2 or TRBV6-3 to TRBJ2-1; lacking DNA, the TRBD2 call made by TCRdb goes unchecked. The germline V gene has CDR1 MNHEY and CDR2 SVGEGT. CDR3 length: 13 amino acids. CDR3: CASKAGGGVEQFF.

The CDR3 loop reads CASSETEITYEQYF. The V gene is TRBV6-1, the J gene TRBJ2-7. Germline V gives CDR1 MNHNS, CDR2 SASEGT. This CDR3 spans 14 amino acids.

In terms of frequency, this clonotype is medium-sized (0.01 to 0.1%). V is TRBV10-3 and J is TRBJ2-1. Germline loops: CDR1 ENHRY, CDR2 SYGVKD. The CDR3 length is 14 residues. The CDR3 spells CAISESGSYNEQFF.